Below, 9 T cell receptor beta chains from the same sample are listed, as sequenced in a study of regulatory T cells in long-lasting Graves disease. Time point described: newly diagnosed GD, antithyroid drugs for less than 3 months. Extracted RNA from PBMCs served as the source of the TCR library. Researchers made TCR beta libraries by using iRepertoire HTBI primers and running Arm-PCR on CDR3 regions. MiXCR, run by TCRdb on the multiplex PCR reads, gives a single entry per CDR3 protein. The repertoire consists of around 500,000 distinct CDR3 sequences, with more than 10% occurring once and the leading ten covering approximately 9%. These data were also filed under a second study, of T cells in Graves' hyperthyroidism and ophthalmopathy.

Sequenced here: peripheral blood mononuclear cells (PBMCs), sampled at new diagnosis, from a patient treated with antithyroid drugs. The receptor set was obtained from a woman aged 25 to 39 with Graves disease.

This clonotype was seen ten or more times. The genes are TRBV10-3 and TRBJ2-7; no clear D gene. Germline loops: CDR1 ENHRY, CDR2 SYGVKD. V lost 3 bases to trimming and J lost 3 bases, with 9 bases between them. This CDR3 comprises 13 residues. Written as DNA, the CDR3 is TGTGCCATCAGTGACGGCGGATACTACGAGCAGTACTTC. This sequence encodes CAISDGGYYEQYF.

This clonotype was observed a few times. V usage is TRBV20-1 and J usage is TRBJ2-1, with D perhaps matching TRBD2 (6 bases). Deletions cut 3 bases from V and 6 bases from J, with 18 bases between. This CDR3 has 15 amino acids. CDR1 and CDR2 from the germline V gene are DFQATT and SNEGSKA (reference sequence). As DNA, the CDR3 is TGCAGTGCTAGGGTTAGCGGAGCGCTTTGCAATGAGCAGTTCTTC. Protein sequence: CSARVSGALCNEQFF.

The chain carries TRBV19 and TRBJ2-7; 10 bases align to TRBD2. This CDR3 comprises 15 residues. From germline, CDR1 is LNHDA and CDR2 SQIVND (reference sequence). V lost 6 bases, J lost 7 bases, and 12 bases stayed unmatched. CDR3: CASSPLAGVGGEQYF. CDR3 coding DNA: TGTGCCAGTAGCCCTCTAGCGGGAGTCGGCGGAGAGCAGTACTTC.

This clonotype was seen many times. The V call is TRBV6-1, the J call TRBJ1-1; no reliable D call. The CDR3 contains 16 residues. CDR1 and CDR2 from the germline V gene are MNHNS and SASEGT. V dropped 8 bases and J dropped 0 bases, with 19 bases sitting between them. The CDR3, as DNA: TGTGCCAGCTCATCACCATCCCACCCCATGAACACTGAAGCTTTCTTT. This sequence encodes CASSSPSHPMNTEAFF.

The chain links TRBV2 to TRBJ2-5; D ambiguous. The CDR3 contains 17 residues. The germline V gene encodes CDR1 SNHLY and CDR2 FYNNEI. V dropped 4 bases and J dropped 2 bases, with 20 bases sitting between them. CDR3: CASSARERVRPQETQYF. The CDR3 nucleotides read TGTGCCAGCAGTGCTAGAGAGCGCGTTCGGCCTCAAGAGACCCAGTACTTC.

This clonotype has more than one count but fewer than ten. The chain recombines TRBV27 with TRBJ2-7; D ambiguous. Trimming took off 0 bases at V and 2 bases at J, with 14 bases between the two ends. Germline CDR1 and CDR2: MNHEY and SMNVEV (reference sequence). CDR3 length: 16 amino acids. The CDR3 loop is CASSLSLPSLTYEQYF. CDR3 coding DNA: TGTGCCAGCAGTTTATCGCTGCCATCCCTAACCTACGAGCAGTACTTC.

The rearrangement uses TRBV19 and TRBJ2-7; D remains ambiguous. CDR3 length: 15 amino acids. Per the germline V gene, CDR1 is LNHDA and CDR2 is SQIVND (reference sequence). Trimming cost V 3 bases and J 4 bases, with 16 bases left between them. The CDR3 bases are TGTGCCAGTAGTATGGACCCAGCCTGGGGATACGAGCAGTACTTC. It yields the protein CASSMDPAWGYEQYF.

The sample holds a few counts of this clonotype. The genes are TRBV18 and TRBJ2-1, with TRBD1 identical over 10 bases. Germline V gene sequence: CDR1 KGHSH, CDR2 LQKENI. The CDR3 is made up of 16 amino acids. Losses at the gene ends were 6 bases for V and 1 base for J; bases not matched to a gene: 6. The CDR3 spells CASSPDRGRSYNEQFF. The CDR3 region has the DNA TGTGCCAGCTCGCCCGACAGGGGGCGGTCCTACAATGAGCAGTTCTTC. Drawing the rest from reference TRBV18 and TRBJ2-1, the complete variable domain is NAGVMQNPRHLVRRRGQEARLRCSPMKGHSHVYWYRQLPEEGLKFMVYLQKENIIDESGMPKERFSAEFPKEGPSILRIQQVVRGDSAAYFCASSPDRGRSYNEQFFGPGTRLTVL.

This clonotype came up many times. The chain joins TRBV7-2 to TRBJ2-7; TRBD2 agrees at 8 bases. This CDR3 contains 15 residues. The germline V gene encodes CDR1 SGHTA and CDR2 FQGNSA. The V and J ends lost 3 bases and 4 bases, in that order; junction bases with no gene match: 8. The CDR3 DNA is TGTGCCAGCAGCTTCACAGCGGGAGTTTTTTACGAGCAGTACTTC. Its translation: CASSFTAGVFYEQYF.